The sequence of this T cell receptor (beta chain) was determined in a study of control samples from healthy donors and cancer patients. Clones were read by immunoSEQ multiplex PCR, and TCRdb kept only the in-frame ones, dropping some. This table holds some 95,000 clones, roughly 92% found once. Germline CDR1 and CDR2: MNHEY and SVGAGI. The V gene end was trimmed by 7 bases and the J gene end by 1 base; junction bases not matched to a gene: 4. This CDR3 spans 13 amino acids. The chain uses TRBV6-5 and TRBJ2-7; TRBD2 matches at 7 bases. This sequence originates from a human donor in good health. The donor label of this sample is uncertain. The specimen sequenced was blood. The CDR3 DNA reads TGTGCCAGCACCCCGGGAGGTTCCTACGAGCAGTACGTC. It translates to CASTPGGSYEQYV.